The 24 T cell receptor beta chains listed next were all sequenced from one sample in a study of blood T cell repertoires in COVID-19. The repertoire was sequenced with immunoSEQ multiplex PCR; TCRdb's copy has only in-frame clones and lacks some. The repertoire includes 160,000 or so clones, roughly four fifths of them detected once, and approximately 11% sits in the top ten. Sequencing was performed on peripheral blood. Receptor source: a human donor in a cohort sampled during active COVID-19.

In this sample, this clone turned up a few times. This rearrangement joins TRBV19 to TRBJ2-2; TRBD1 might be the D (6 bases). The CDR3 sequence is 18 residues long. Germline V gene data show CDR1 as LNHDA and CDR2 as SQIVND (reference sequence). Between the trimmed V and J ends, which lost 6 bases and 4 bases, there was a span of 24 bases. CDR3 bases: TGTGCCAGTAGCGCTGGTTGGCAGGGGCCCTTGGCCACCGGGGAGCTGTTTTTT. Its translation: CASSAGWQGPLATGELFF.

The V and J genes are TRBV28 and TRBJ2-7, with a tentative D call TRBD1 (6 bases). The CDR3 loop spans 12 amino acids. Deletions cut 3 bases from V and 6 bases from J, with 9 bases between. Germline assignment: CDR1 MDHEN and CDR2 SYDVKM. CDR3 coding DNA: TGTGCCAGCAGTTTGGGGGCAGGCGAGCAGTACTTC. Translating it yields CASSLGAGEQYF.

This clone was observed a few times. The J gene is TRBJ2-7, the V gene TRBV4-1; TRBD2 agrees at 11 bases. Germline values: CDR1 MGHRA, CDR2 YSYEKL. Unmatched junction bases numbered 7, after V lost 3 bases and J lost 6 bases. This CDR3 contains 15 residues. The CDR3 bases are TGCGCCAGCAGCCAGGCTACTAGCGGGAGAAGCGAGCAGTACTTC. Translated, it gives CASSQATSGRSEQYF.

V gene TRBV3-1 (or the pseudogene TRBV3-2) combines with J gene TRBJ1-4; maybe TRBD1 (5 bases). The length of the CDR3 is 14 residues. Trimming removed 5 bases at V and 7 bases at J, with 14 bases between. CDR1 LGHDT and CDR2 YNNKEL come from the germline V gene (reference sequence). DNA of the CDR3: TGTGCCAGCAGCGACGGGGGATACGGTGAAAAACTGTTTTTT. The encoded protein is CASSDGGYGEKLFF.

The chain joins TRBV27 to TRBJ2-1; 7 bases map to TRBD2. J lost 7 bases, V lost 6 bases, and 0 bases had no gene match. CDR3 length: 11 amino acids. Germline assignment: CDR1 MNHEY and CDR2 SMNVEV (reference sequence). CDR3: CASRLANEQFF. The DNA for the CDR3 is TGTGCCAGCAGACTAGCGAATGAGCAGTTCTTC.

This chain joins TRBV3-1 (or the pseudogene TRBV3-2) and TRBJ2-3, with TRBD1 as a possible D gene (5 bases). V lost 4 bases and J lost 2, with 19 bases in between. CDR3 size: 17 residues. Germline lookup yields CDR1 LGHDT and CDR2 YNNKEL (reference sequence). CDR3 coding DNA: TGTGCCAGCAGCCCAGGGAACTGGATCGTGCCCACAGATACGCAGTATTTT. It is translated as CASSPGNWIVPTDTQYF.

The chain has TRBV29-1 and TRBJ2-5, with TRBD2 matching over 12 bases. V trimming: 7 bases; J trimming: 1 base; junction bases outside the gene matches: 4. This CDR3 is built from 14 residues. CDR1 is SQVTM and CDR2 is ANQGSEA in the germline V gene. CDR3 sequence (DNA): TGCAGCGCGATACTAGCGGGGGGCCAAGAGACCCAGTACTTC. This gives the protein CSAILAGGQETQYF.

This chain joins TRBV6-5 and TRBJ1-1, with 8 bases identical to TRBD1. The germline CDR1 and CDR2 sequences are MNHEY and SVGAGI. With 6 bases clipped from V and 7 bases from J, the junction kept 7 bases outside the gene matches. This CDR3 contains 13 residues. CDR3 sequence (DNA): TGTGCCAGCAGACTAACAGGGGGGGGTGAAGCTTTCTTT. As protein: CASRLTGGGEAFF.

The CDR3 reads CASSIRGFNTEAFF. The CDR3 DNA reads as TGTGCCAGTAGTATTAGGGGTTTTAACACTGAAGCTTTCTTT. This chain uses TRBV19 with TRBJ1-1; possible D gene TRBD1, 5 bases. Germline loops: CDR1 LNHDA, CDR2 SQIVND (reference sequence). V was clipped by 3 bases and J by 2 bases, with 10 bases between them. CDR3 length equals 14 residues. The whole variable domain, filled in from reference TRBV19 and TRBJ1-1, reads DGGITQSPKYLFRKEGQNVTLSCEQNLNHDAMYWYRQDPGQGLRLIYYSQIVNDFQKGDIAEGYSVSREKKESFPLTVTSAQKNPTAFYLCASSIRGFNTEAFFGQGTRLTVV.

The chain is built from TRBV9 and TRBJ1-2; a weak D match, TRBD1 (5 bases). CDR1 SGDLS and CDR2 YYNGEE come from the germline V gene. Trimming left V 5 bases short and J 8 bases short, with 19 bases between. There are 14 residues in the CDR3. The CDR3 nucleotides are TGTGCCAGCAGGGGGCAGAGCCTATCCGGGGGCTACACCTTC. Residues: CASRGQSLSGGYTF.

The table lists this clone with a count of one. The rearrangement joins TRBV7-9 to TRBJ2-7; maybe TRBD1 (5 bases). CDR1 SEHNR and CDR2 FQNEAQ come from the germline V gene (reference sequence). V lost 5 bases to trimming and J lost 6 bases, with 23 bases between them. The CDR3 is 16 residues long. The CDR3 DNA follows: TGTGCCAGCAGCAATGTAGGCGTCAGGGTGGCCCCCGAGCAGTACTTC. Protein sequence: CASSNVGVRVAPEQYF.

This clone was observed once. The CDR3 DNA follows: TGTGCCAGCAGCTTAAGGGGACAGGGGGCTTTAGATACGCAGTATTTT. Translated, it gives CASSLRGQGALDTQYF. The chain joins TRBV11-3 to TRBJ2-3; 12 nucleotides agree with TRBD1. The V gene's germline CDR1 is SGHNT and CDR2 YENEEA. The CDR3 spans 16 residues. J lost 5 bases, V lost 2 bases, and 5 bases had no gene match.

The chain joins TRBV16 to TRBJ2-1, with 10 bases fitting TRBD2. The trim removed 0 bases at V and 1 base at J, leaving 6 bases unmatched. CDR3 length: 18 residues. CDR1 is KGHSY, CDR2 FQNENV, per germline. The CDR3 region has the DNA TGTGCCAGCAGCCAATCCCAGCTAGCGGGGGAGTCCTACAATGAGCAGTTCTTC. Encoded protein: CASSQSQLAGESYNEQFF.

This chain joins TRBV25-1 and TRBJ2-1; the match to TRBD2 covers 7 bases. V shed 1 base and J 7 bases; nucleotides not matched to a gene: 7. CDR1 is MGHDK and CDR2 is SYGVNS in the germline V gene. The CDR3 length is 15 residues. The CDR3 DNA sequence: TGTGCCAGCAGTGAATCGGGTAGCGGGCTGAATGAGCAGTTCTTC. It yields the protein CASSESGSGLNEQFF.

The chain combines TRBV3-1 (or the pseudogene TRBV3-2) with TRBJ2-7; unclear D gene. This CDR3 is 12 amino acids long. Germline V gives CDR1 LGHDT, CDR2 YNNKEL (reference sequence). V lost 4 bases and J lost 2, with 6 bases in between. Here the CDR3 reads CASSRQTYEQYF. The CDR3 DNA reads TGTGCCAGCAGCCGGCAGACCTACGAGCAGTACTTC.

The chain uses TRBV6-2 or TRBV6-3 and TRBJ1-5; 7 bases are a match to TRBD1. This CDR3 has 15 amino acids. With 6 bases clipped from V and 4 bases from J, the junction kept 9 bases outside the gene matches. The germline gives CDR1 MNHEY, CDR2 SVGEGT. The CDR3 nucleotides read TGTGCCAGCAGCCTCTTGACAGGGAAAAATCAGCCCCAGCATTTT. Its protein product is CASSLLTGKNQPQHF.

The chain uses TRBV6-5 and TRBJ1-5; D ambiguous. Looked up from germline, CDR1 is MNHEY and CDR2 is SVGAGI. The CDR3 totals 13 residues. V lost 7 bases, J lost 0 bases, and 7 bases lay in between. In DNA form, the CDR3 reads TGTGCCAGCACGGAGTATAGCAATCAGCCCCAGCATTTT. This translates into CASTEYSNQPQHF.

This clone came up once. This chain joins TRBV3-1 (or the pseudogene TRBV3-2) and TRBJ2-3; D is undetermined. This CDR3 has 16 residues. Looked up from germline, CDR1 is LGHDT and CDR2 is YNNKEL (reference sequence). Trimming left V 0 bases short and J 0 bases short, with 10 bases between. CDR3 sequence reads: CASSQDPTPSTDTQYF. CDR3 nucleotide sequence: TGTGCCAGCAGCCAAGACCCGACACCAAGCACAGATACGCAGTATTTT.

The V and J genes are TRBV5-5 and TRBJ2-2, with 14 bases lining up with TRBD2. The CDR3 has 17 amino acids. V was clipped by 1 base and J by 6 bases; unmatched bases: 5. CDR1 is SGHKS, CDR2 YYEKEE, per germline (reference sequence). As DNA, the CDR3 is TGTGCCAGCAGCTTGTATGGGACTAGCGGGAGCGCCGGGGAGCTGTTTTTT. Residues: CASSLYGTSGSAGELFF.

The chain carries TRBV24-1 and TRBJ2-1; D unclear. The CDR3 totals 11 residues. Trimming took off 10 bases at V and 6 bases at J, with 9 bases between the two ends. Germline-derived CDR1 and CDR2 are KGHDR and SFDVKD. The CDR3 region has the DNA TGTGCCACAGCGCTTGGCAATGAGCAGTTCTTC. The encoded protein is CATALGNEQFF.

CDR3 sequence (DNA): TGTGCCAGCAGTTACTCGACAAATAACAGGGCTGATGAGCAGTACTTC. Translated: CASSYSTNNRADEQYF. This chain connects TRBV6-5 to TRBJ2-7, with D maybe TRBD1 (6 bases). The CDR3 totals 16 residues. The germline V gene encodes CDR1 MNHEY and CDR2 SVGAGI. The ends were cut back, 0 bases at V and 7 bases at J, with 19 bases in the middle.

The V gene is TRBV7-6, the J gene TRBJ1-2; D may be TRBD1 (5 bases). The V gene lost 1 base and the J gene lost 6 bases, with 15 bases spanning the gap. This CDR3 is 15 amino acids long. Germline assignment: CDR1 SGHVS and CDR2 FNYEAQ. The CDR3, as DNA: TGTGCCAGCAGCTTAGGGGTCGGGGGGGTAGATGGCTACACCTTC. It codes for CASSLGVGGVDGYTF.

The chain is built from TRBV2 and TRBJ2-3; tentative D call: TRBD2 (5 bases). Germline V gene lookup returns CDR1 SNHLY and CDR2 FYNNEI. This CDR3 is built from 14 residues. Deletions cut 7 bases from V and 2 bases from J, with 13 bases between. CDR3 in amino acids: CASIGKRYTDTQYF. The CDR3 DNA is TGTGCCAGCATCGGGAAACGGTACACAGATACGCAGTATTTT.

This chain links TRBV6-5 with TRBJ1-2, with TRBD1 matching over 10 bases. Germline V gives CDR1 MNHEY, CDR2 SVGAGI. The CDR3 is 15 amino acids. Trimming cost V 0 bases and J 11 bases; bases outside gene matches: 9. In DNA, the CDR3 is TGTGCCAGCAGTTACTCCGGGACAGGGGTAGGATTGTACACCTTC. As protein: CASSYSGTGVGLYTF.